The 17 T cell receptor beta chains below all came from one sample that was sequenced in a study of beta chain features in type 1 diabetes. The investigators reverse transcribed all of the isolated RNA, so they sequenced expressed TCRB transcripts. This table comes from immunoSEQ multiplex PCR, and its TCRdb copy is limited to in-frame clones, with some not included. The data hold 130,000 to 150,000 clones, with about 50% observed a single time. Sequencing input: Tregs from blood. These TCRs come from a man aged 18 to 29 in good health.

The CDR3: CASSPQRTGSQPQHF. DNA of the CDR3: TGTGCCAGCAGCCCACAGCGGACGGGAAGCCAGCCCCAGCATTTT. J is TRBJ1-5 and V is TRBV7-2; D ambiguous. CDR1 is SGHTA, CDR2 FQGNSA, per germline. Trimming left V 5 bases short and J 7 bases short, with 18 bases between. This CDR3 has 15 amino acids.

The genes are TRBV30 and TRBJ1-2; D may be TRBD1 (5 bases). CDR3 length equals 14 residues. CDR1 GTSNPN and CDR2 SVGIG come from the germline V gene (reference sequence). V lost 0 bases and J 7 bases, leaving 15 bases between the germline ends. The CDR3 region is CAWSVLMGLGGYTF. The CDR3 DNA is TGTGCCTGGAGTGTACTGATGGGACTAGGTGGCTACACCTTC.

DNA for the CDR3: TGTGCCAGCAGTCAACCTCGGGCAGGGGCGGCTAGCACAGATACGCAGTATTTT. The encoded protein is CASSQPRAGAASTDTQYF. The chain uses TRBV7-9 and TRBJ2-3, with D tentatively TRBD1 (6 bases). CDR3 length: 18 amino acids. V shed 6 bases and J shed 0 bases, with 22 bases lying between them. Germline V lookup: CDR1 SEHNR, CDR2 FQNEAQ (reference sequence).

The V call is TRBV7-2, the J call TRBJ1-2; D is undetermined. The V gene's germline CDR1 is SGHTA and CDR2 FQGNSA. The CDR3 runs to 14 residues. The V end was cut by 1 base, the J end by 5 bases, with 11 bases between. The CDR3 DNA reads TGTGCCAGCAGCTTAGGGGCCAGCAGATATGGCTACACCTTC. Translation gives CASSLGASRYGYTF.

The gene calls are TRBV5-1 and TRBJ2-7; 10 bases match TRBD1. The CDR3 has 12 residues. The germline CDR1 and CDR2 sequences are SGHRS and YFSETQ. The V and J ends lost 4 bases and 6 bases, in that order; junction bases with no gene match: 1. This chain's CDR3 is CASSRDRGEQYF. CDR3 nucleotides: TGCGCCAGCAGCAGGGACAGGGGCGAGCAGTACTTC.

This rearrangement joins TRBV5-1 to TRBJ2-5, with unresolved D. Trimming shortened V by 0 bases and J by 4 bases, and 13 bases separated the two germline ends. Germline V gene lookup returns CDR1 SGHRS and CDR2 YFSETQ. This CDR3 is 15 amino acids long. CDR3 nucleotide sequence: TGCGCCAGCAGCTTGGAATCCGGAGTAGTAGAGACCCAGTACTTC. Translating it yields CASSLESGVVETQYF.

This clone has a handful of counts. V and J are TRBV5-1 and TRBJ2-7; TRBD2 matches 8 bases. This CDR3 comprises 14 residues. Trimming cost V 0 bases and J 4 bases; bases outside gene matches: 3. The germline V gene has CDR1 SGHRS and CDR2 YFSETQ. The CDR3 spells CASSLVLAGYEQYF. The CDR3, as DNA: TGCGCCAGCAGCTTGGTGTTAGCGGGATACGAGCAGTACTTC.

The rearrangement uses TRBV7-2 and TRBJ2-5; TRBD2 matches at 9 bases. This CDR3 has 16 amino acids. With 8 bases clipped from V and 5 bases from J, the junction kept 15 bases outside the gene matches. CDR1 and CDR2 from the germline V gene are SGHTA and FQGNSA. CDR3 nucleotides: TGTGCCAGCCGACCGGGGGGCGGGAGGGCCGGGGAGACCCAGTACTTC. Amino acid sequence: CASRPGGGRAGETQYF.

The CDR3 DNA reads as TGTGCCATCAGGAGCGGATCCTACGAGCAGTACTTC. Protein product: CAIRSGSYEQYF. The gene calls are TRBV10-3 and TRBJ2-7, with D maybe TRBD2 (5 bases). The V end lost 6 bases, the J end lost 1 base, and 7 bases lay between the germline ends. From germline, CDR1 is ENHRY and CDR2 SYGVKD. CDR3 length: 12 amino acids.

This clone was detected once. CDR3 in DNA: TGTGCCAGCAGTCGGACTGGAAACTATGGCTACACCTTC. Encoded protein: CASSRTGNYGYTF. The chain couples TRBV6-5 to TRBJ1-2; D gene ambiguous. CDR3 size: 13 residues. The germline V and J ends were trimmed by 5 bases and 2 bases, with 9 bases remaining between them. Germline loops: CDR1 MNHEY, CDR2 SVGAGI.

The chain employs TRBV29-1 and TRBJ2-1; TRBD2 agrees at 9 bases. The V gene end was trimmed by 5 bases and the J gene end by 7 bases; junction bases not matched to a gene: 3. This CDR3 is 12 amino acids long. Germline V gene data show CDR1 as SQVTM and CDR2 as ANQGSEA. The CDR3 spells CSVIAGVNEQFF. The CDR3 nucleotides read TGCAGCGTTATAGCGGGGGTTAATGAGCAGTTCTTC.

The chain employs TRBV28 and TRBJ1-6; no firm D call. V shed 6 bases and J shed 7 bases, with 4 bases lying between them. Germline assignment: CDR1 MDHEN and CDR2 SYDVKM. This CDR3 comprises 11 residues. CDR3 loop: CASSLNSPLHF. In DNA form, the CDR3 reads TGTGCCAGCAGCCTAAATTCACCCCTCCACTTT.

CDR3 loop: CASMLSGTLGHEQYF. The CDR3 DNA is TGTGCCAGCATGTTGAGCGGGACACTCGGACACGAGCAGTACTTC. The chain couples TRBV2 to TRBJ2-7; tentatively, D is TRBD2 (7 bases). CDR1 and CDR2 from the germline V gene are SNHLY and FYNNEI. The V end was cut by 7 bases, the J end by 5 bases, with 21 bases between. The CDR3 is made up of 15 amino acids.

This chain links TRBV10-3 with TRBJ2-3, with a weak D call TRBD1 (6 bases). The CDR3 runs 16 residues. Trimming pared 4 bases from V and 0 bases from J, leaving 14 bases between. The germline V gene has CDR1 ENHRY and CDR2 SYGVKD. The CDR3 nucleotides are TGTGCCATCAGTGGGATTCAGGGGCTAAGCACAGATACGCAGTATTTT. Residues: CAISGIQGLSTDTQYF.

This clone appeared a few times. The chain is built from TRBV18 and TRBJ1-3, with 9 nucleotides matching TRBD1. The J segment lost 0 bases and the V segment lost 4 bases, leaving 4 bases of the junction unmatched. Germline-derived CDR1 and CDR2 are KGHSH and LQKENI. The CDR3 is 16 amino acids. CDR3 amino acids: CASSLRTGDSGNTIYF. The DNA of the CDR3 is TGTGCCAGCTCACTCAGGACAGGGGACTCTGGAAACACCATATATTTT.

This clone was counted a few times. V gene TRBV18 combines with J gene TRBJ1-5; 7 nucleotides align to TRBD1. The CDR3 is 14 residues long. The germline V gene encodes CDR1 KGHSH and CDR2 LQKENI. V shed 4 bases, J shed 1 base, and the junction held 1 base outside the gene matches. The CDR3 nucleotides are TGTGCCAGCTCACGGGACAGCAGCAATCAGCCCCAGCATTTT. Protein: CASSRDSSNQPQHF. Together with reference TRBV18 and TRBJ1-5, the CDR3 gives the full variable domain: NAGVMQNPRHLVRRRGQEARLRCSPMKGHSHVYWYRQLPEEGLKFMVYLQKENIIDESGMPKERFSAEFPKEGPSILRIQQVVRGDSAAYFCASSRDSSNQPQHFGDGTRLSIL.

This clone was counted once. The chain employs TRBV18 and TRBJ2-1, with 13 bases lining up with TRBD2. V lost 3 bases and J lost 0; bases outside the gene matches: 2. This CDR3 spans 17 amino acids. The germline gives CDR1 KGHSH, CDR2 LQKENI. DNA for the CDR3: TGTGCCAGCTCACCGACTAGCGGGGGGACCTCCTACAATGAGCAGTTCTTC. Protein product: CASSPTSGGTSYNEQFF. Full variable domain (outside the CDR3, taken from reference TRBV18 and TRBJ2-1): NAGVMQNPRHLVRRRGQEARLRCSPMKGHSHVYWYRQLPEEGLKFMVYLQKENIIDESGMPKERFSAEFPKEGPSILRIQQVVRGDSAAYFCASSPTSGGTSYNEQFFGPGTRLTVL.